Each of the 18 T cell receptor beta chains below was sequenced from the same sample in a study of cytomegalovirus exposure and HLA in healthy donors. The PCR used 60 Vbeta and 13 Jbeta primers. Profiling relied on immunoSEQ multiplex PCR, and the TCRdb table lists in-frame clones only, not all of them. The table lists 95,000 or so clones, 60% to 85% of them singletons, with around 5% in the top ten. Sequences were obtained from PBMCs. All receptors derive from a woman aged 40 to 50 in good health and CMV-seronegative.

The V and J genes are TRBV19 and TRBJ1-5; 8 nucleotides line up with TRBD1. Germline-derived CDR1 and CDR2 are LNHDA and SQIVND (reference sequence). This CDR3 spans 15 amino acids. J was trimmed by 2 bases and V by 10 bases; bases with no gene match: 10. The CDR3 loop is CATHPTGVGNQPQHF. For the CDR3, the DNA is TGTGCCACCCACCCGACAGGGGTCGGCAATCAGCCCCAGCATTTT.

The CDR3: CSGGHTSTDTQYF. CDR3 DNA: TGCAGCGGGGGACACACTAGCACAGATACGCAGTATTTT. The V and J genes are TRBV29-1 and TRBJ2-3; tentative D call: TRBD1 (6 bases). V was cut by 7 bases and J by 0 bases, with 11 bases left in between. Per the germline V gene, CDR1 is SQVTM and CDR2 is ANQGSEA. The CDR3 runs to 13 residues.

V usage is TRBV7-9 and J usage is TRBJ1-6, with 9 bases aligning to TRBD1. J lost 9 bases, V lost 5 bases, and 5 bases had no gene match. The CDR3 is 14 amino acids. Per germline, CDR1 SEHNR and CDR2 FQNEAQ (reference sequence). CDR3 protein: CASSPRDRASPLHF. The CDR3 coding sequence is TGTGCCAGCAGCCCCCGGGACAGGGCTTCACCCCTCCACTTT.

The chain has TRBV4-1 and TRBJ1-2, with TRBD1 identical over 10 bases. Trimming cost V 4 bases and J 6 bases; bases outside gene matches: 17. The CDR3 has 18 residues. CDR1 and CDR2 from the germline V gene are MGHRA and YSYEKL. The CDR3 coding sequence is TGCGCCAGCAGCCCTCCAGGAGGGGACAGGGGAATACCTCATGGCTACACCTTC. It specifies CASSPPGGDRGIPHGYTF.

The V and J genes are TRBV5-5 and TRBJ1-5, with unresolved D. Per germline, CDR1 SGHKS and CDR2 YYEKEE (reference sequence). V was trimmed by 6 bases and J by 5 bases, leaving 12 bases between them. This CDR3 is 13 amino acids long. CDR3: CASTETGYQPQHF. The CDR3 DNA sequence: TGTGCCAGCACCGAGACGGGGTATCAGCCCCAGCATTTT.

The genes are TRBV7-9 and TRBJ1-2; D not certain. This CDR3 spans 13 amino acids. Trimming removed 4 bases at V and 1 base at J, with 7 bases between. The V gene's germline CDR1 is SEHNR and CDR2 FQNEAQ (reference sequence). CDR3 in DNA: TGTGCCAGCAGCTCCCAGGTTAACTATGGCTACACCTTC. It specifies CASSSQVNYGYTF.

This clone was seen only a few times. V and J are TRBV14 and TRBJ1-1; D gene uncertain. The CDR3 sequence is 15 residues long. The V gene's germline CDR1 is SGHDN and CDR2 FVKESK. V gave up 3 bases and J gave up 6 bases, with 17 bases separating them. CDR3 residues: CASSHYSLSPAEAFF. The CDR3 bases are TGTGCCAGCAGCCACTATTCTCTATCTCCGGCTGAAGCTTTCTTT.

The rearrangement uses TRBV19 and TRBJ1-1; weak D call: TRBD1 (5 bases). Germline V CDR1 and CDR2: LNHDA, SQIVND (reference sequence). The germline V and J ends were trimmed by 6 bases and 2 bases, with 19 bases remaining between them. The CDR3 is 16 residues long. CDR3 sequence reads: CASSSYLGGINTEAFF. CDR3 coding DNA: TGTGCCAGTAGCTCCTATCTGGGGGGGATTAACACTGAAGCTTTCTTT.

The genes are TRBV6-1 and TRBJ2-7; a weak D match, TRBD2 (6 bases). Germline V gene data show CDR1 as MNHNS and CDR2 as SASEGT. V lost 4 bases and J lost 7, with 26 bases in between. The length of the CDR3 is 17 residues. The CDR3: CASSGLPTSGGAKEQYF. CDR3 bases: TGTGCCAGCAGTGGCCTTCCTACTAGTGGCGGGGCGAAGGAGCAGTACTTC.

The V call is TRBV7-2, the J call TRBJ2-5, with D maybe TRBD2 (6 bases). Trimming cost V 3 bases and J 3 bases, with 11 bases left between them. Germline V gene sequence: CDR1 SGHTA, CDR2 FQGNSA. The CDR3 is 14 amino acids. Here the CDR3 reads CASSFWRGEETQYF. In DNA, the CDR3 is TGTGCCAGCAGCTTTTGGAGGGGAGAAGAGACCCAGTACTTC.

This chain uses TRBV6-1 with TRBJ1-5, with D perhaps TRBD1 (5 bases). The CDR3 totals 12 residues. Trimming cost V 10 bases and J 4 bases, with 11 bases left between them. CDR1 is MNHNS and CDR2 is SASEGT in the germline V gene. CDR3 loop: CATREGNQPQHF. CDR3 sequence (DNA): TGTGCCACCAGGGAGGGGAATCAGCCCCAGCATTTT.

The chain carries TRBV27 and TRBJ2-7; a possible D gene is TRBD1 (6 bases). Per the germline V gene, CDR1 is MNHEY and CDR2 is SMNVEV (reference sequence). The CDR3 is 13 amino acids. The V and J ends lost 2 bases and 5 bases respectively, with 10 bases between them. The CDR3 nucleotides are TGTGCCAGCAGTTTACGGCAGGGGAACGAGCAGTACTTC. This sequence encodes CASSLRQGNEQYF.

The chain recombines TRBV5-1 with TRBJ2-1; the D is unclear. V lost 2 bases to trimming and J lost 8 bases, with 8 bases between them. Germline V CDR1 and CDR2: SGHRS, YFSETQ. The CDR3 is 12 residues long. The chain's CDR3 is CASSLNFDEQFF. In DNA form, the CDR3 reads TGCGCCAGCAGCTTAAATTTCGATGAGCAGTTCTTC.

The chain employs TRBV6-1 and TRBJ2-1, with D perhaps matching TRBD2 (5 bases). CDR3 length: 13 amino acids. Trimming removed 9 bases from V and 8 bases from J, with 17 bases in between. Per the germline V gene, CDR1 is MNHNS and CDR2 is SASEGT. The CDR3 is CASQVVREYEQFF. The CDR3 DNA reads TGTGCCAGTCAAGTGGTAAGGGAGTATGAGCAGTTCTTC.

The rearrangement links TRBV4-1 to TRBJ2-3, with TRBD2 matching over 15 bases. Unmatched junction bases numbered 13, after V lost 4 bases and J lost 2 bases. The CDR3 length is 20 residues. Germline V gene data show CDR1 as MGHRA and CDR2 as YSYEKL. CDR3: CASSPREGLAGGILTDTQYF. CDR3 in DNA: TGCGCCAGCAGCCCTCGGGAGGGACTAGCGGGGGGAATCCTCACAGATACGCAGTATTTT.

The J gene is TRBJ1-4, the V gene TRBV7-8; 7 bases align to TRBD1. There are 15 residues in the CDR3. The trim removed 4 bases at V and 7 bases at J, leaving 9 bases unmatched. Germline CDR1 reads SGHVS; CDR2 reads FQNEAQ. CDR3 protein: CASSSDQGVGEKLFF. CDR3 DNA: TGTGCCAGCAGCTCAGACCAGGGGGTTGGTGAAAAACTGTTTTTT. Filled out from reference TRBV7-8 and TRBJ1-4, the complete variable domain reads GAGVSQSPRYKVAKRGQDVALRCDPISGHVSLFWYQQALGQGPEFLTYFQNEAQLDKSGLPSDRFFAERPEGSVSTLKIQRTQQEDSAVYLCASSSDQGVGEKLFFGSGTQLSVL.

V is TRBV5-1 and J is TRBJ1-5; TRBD1 matches 9 bases. The trim removed 3 bases at V and 5 bases at J, leaving 9 bases unmatched. The CDR3 contains 16 residues. Per the germline V gene, CDR1 is SGHRS and CDR2 is YFSETQ. This CDR3 reads CASSYTGGGRDQPQHF. CDR3 nucleotides: TGCGCCAGCAGCTATACAGGGGGCGGGCGGGATCAGCCCCAGCATTTT.

The genes are TRBV5-4 and TRBJ2-7; a weak D match, TRBD2 (7 bases). Germline-derived CDR1 and CDR2 are SGHNT and YYREEE (reference sequence). V was clipped by 4 bases and J by 0 bases, with 14 bases between them. This CDR3 comprises 15 residues. The CDR3 DNA is TGTGCCAGCAGCCTAGGGGGGGAGAGCTCCTACGAGCAGTACTTC. The encoded protein is CASSLGGESSYEQYF.